Each of the 19 T cell receptor beta chains below was sequenced from the same sample in a study of blood T cell repertoires in COVID-19. Assay used: immunoSEQ multiplex PCR; TCRdb lists only in-frame clones, some missing. The sample lists nearly 250,000 clones, more than 75% occurring once. Sequencing input: peripheral blood. These receptors were taken from a woman older than 75 with COVID-19, enrolled during active disease.

The V gene is TRBV5-6, the J gene TRBJ1-2, with 8 bases lining up with TRBD1. The germline gives CDR1 SGHDT, CDR2 YYEEEE. The CDR3 is 12 amino acids. With V trimmed by 1 base and J by 8 bases, 1 base remained unmatched. The CDR3 sequence is CASSLQGAGYTF. CDR3 sequence (DNA): TGTGCCAGCAGCTTGCAGGGGGCGGGCTACACCTTC.

In this sample, this clone turned up a few times. This chain connects TRBV4-1 to TRBJ2-5; D not certain. The V and J ends lost 2 bases and 4 bases respectively, with 11 bases between them. CDR1 is MGHRA, CDR2 YSYEKL, per germline. CDR3 size: 14 residues. The CDR3 region has the DNA TGCGCCAGCAGCCAACTTGTGGGCTTAGAGACCCAGTACTTC. Translating gives CASSQLVGLETQYF.

This chain links TRBV5-5 with TRBJ1-1; D may be TRBD1 (6 bases). V shed 4 bases and J shed 10 bases, with 17 bases lying between them. Germline lookup yields CDR1 SGHKS and CDR2 YYEKEE (reference sequence). CDR3 length: 13 residues. The CDR3, as DNA: TGTGCCAGCAGCCTTGGCGTGGGGGCAGGAGCTTTCTTT. It encodes CASSLGVGAGAFF.

CDR3 bases: TGCGCCAGCAGTCAATCGGTAAGGGGATACGAGCAGTACGTC. Amino acids: CASSQSVRGYEQYV. The rearrangement uses TRBV23-1 and TRBJ2-7; tentatively, D is TRBD1 (5 bases). TRBV23-1 counts as an open reading frame of uncertain function. The CDR3 has 14 amino acids. V was shortened by 0 bases and J by 4 bases, with 10 bases between the two germline ends.

This chain connects TRBV18 to TRBJ2-2, with TRBD1 identical over 10 bases. The CDR3 covers 16 residues. V lost 6 bases and J lost 5; bases outside the gene matches: 9. Germline V gene sequence: CDR1 KGHSH, CDR2 LQKENI. As DNA, the CDR3 is TGTGCCAGCTCCGGGACAGGGGATGTCAGAACCGGGGAGCTGTTTTTT. Its translation: CASSGTGDVRTGELFF.

The chain combines TRBV29-1 with TRBJ1-4; D remains ambiguous. V shed 4 bases and J shed 4 bases, with 10 bases lying between them. Germline V lookup: CDR1 SQVTM, CDR2 ANQGSEA. The CDR3 totals 13 residues. Here the CDR3 reads CSVVEQFNEKLFF. For the CDR3, the DNA is TGCAGCGTTGTGGAACAGTTTAATGAAAAACTGTTTTTT.

V is TRBV7-2 and J is TRBJ1-5; 8 bases are a match to TRBD1. The CDR3 has 15 amino acids. J was trimmed by 1 base and V by 6 bases; bases with no gene match: 5. Per germline, CDR1 SGHTA and CDR2 FQGNSA. The CDR3 here is CASRLGQGSNQPQHF. The CDR3 coding sequence is TGTGCCAGCAGACTTGGACAGGGCAGCAATCAGCCCCAGCATTTT.

In its sample, this clone was seen a few times. The chain uses TRBV10-3 and TRBJ1-1; D gene unclear. V dropped 3 bases and J dropped 5 bases, with 10 bases sitting between them. In germline, CDR1 is ENHRY, CDR2 SYGVKD. This CDR3 is 13 amino acids long. The chain's CDR3 is CAISESPRTEAFF. CDR3 coding DNA: TGTGCCATCAGTGAATCCCCTCGTACTGAAGCTTTCTTT.

The V call is TRBV7-2, the J call TRBJ2-5; D is perhaps TRBD1 (5 bases). V was clipped by 1 base and J by 5 bases, with 8 bases between them. Germline V gene lookup returns CDR1 SGHTA and CDR2 FQGNSA. The CDR3 is 13 residues long. The CDR3 is CASSLVGAETQYF. The CDR3 DNA is TGTGCCAGCAGCTTAGTAGGGGCCGAGACCCAGTACTTC.

This clone came up once. This sequence joins TRBV7-9 and TRBJ1-2, with 7 bases that match TRBD1. This CDR3 comprises 15 residues. V dropped 2 bases and J dropped 4; count of bases not matched to a gene: 7. The germline V gene encodes CDR1 SEHNR and CDR2 FQNEAQ (reference sequence). This chain's CDR3 is CASSLKPGTAYGYTF. In DNA, the CDR3 is TGTGCCAGCAGCTTAAAACCCGGGACAGCCTATGGCTACACCTTC.

The V call is TRBV5-1, the J call TRBJ1-6; TRBD1 is a possible D gene (5 bases). This CDR3 comprises 15 residues. CDR1 and CDR2 (germline): SGHRS, YFSETQ. V was trimmed by 0 bases and J by 7 bases, leaving 11 bases between them. Here the CDR3 DNA reads TGCGCCAGCAGCTTGGCAGGGAATGGGAATTCACCCCTCCACTTT. Its translation: CASSLAGNGNSPLHF.

The chain links TRBV19 to TRBJ1-1; no definite D call. Germline CDR1 reads LNHDA; CDR2 reads SQIVND (reference sequence). The CDR3 has 12 amino acids. V was clipped by 5 bases and J by 8 bases, with 12 bases between them. The DNA of the CDR3 is TGTGCCAGTAGTCGGCTCCCCGGGGAAGCTTTCTTT. This codes for CASSRLPGEAFF.

This sequence joins TRBV5-1 and TRBJ1-2; D remains ambiguous. Germline V CDR1 and CDR2: SGHRS, YFSETQ. V was trimmed by 0 bases and J by 2 bases, leaving 8 bases between them. The CDR3 covers 14 residues. This CDR3 reads CASSLEPGNYGYTF. Here the CDR3 DNA reads TGCGCCAGCAGCTTGGAACCTGGCAACTATGGCTACACCTTC.

In this sample, this clone turned up a few times. This rearrangement joins TRBV12-3 or TRBV12-4 to TRBJ1-4; a weak D match, TRBD1 (6 bases). V was trimmed by 8 bases and J by 8 bases, leaving 12 bases between them. The length of the CDR3 is 12 residues. CDR3 nucleotides: TGTGCCAGCCGGGACACAGGGGAAAAACTGTTTTTT. Translation: CASRDTGEKLFF.

The V call is TRBV19, the J call TRBJ1-5; D unresolved. The germline V gene encodes CDR1 LNHDA and CDR2 SQIVND (reference sequence). CDR3 size: 15 residues. The germline V and J ends were trimmed by 0 bases and 0 bases, with 6 bases remaining between them. The CDR3 reads CASSIEMYSNQPQHF. The CDR3 DNA reads TGTGCCAGTAGTATAGAAATGTATAGCAATCAGCCCCAGCATTTT.

The chain is built from TRBV27 and TRBJ1-4, with D hard to call. V was clipped by 1 base and J by 0 bases, with 12 bases between them. This CDR3 has 17 residues. Per germline, CDR1 MNHEY and CDR2 SMNVEV (reference sequence). DNA of the CDR3: TGTGCCAGCAGTTTATTTAGCAACCTACCAACTAATGAAAAACTGTTTTTT. Residues: CASSLFSNLPTNEKLFF. Full variable domain (rest looked up from reference TRBV27 and TRBJ1-4): EAQVTQNPRYLITVTGKKLTVTCSQNMNHEYMSWYRQDPGLGLRQIYYSMNVEVTDKGDVPEGYKVSRKEKRNFPLILESPSPNQTSLYFCASSLFSNLPTNEKLFFGSGTQLSVL.

The V gene is TRBV10-3, the J gene TRBJ1-2, with 8 bases lining up with TRBD1. With 4 bases clipped from V and 6 bases from J, the junction kept 4 bases outside the gene matches. From germline, CDR1 is ENHRY and CDR2 SYGVKD. The CDR3 runs to 13 residues. The CDR3 loop is CAISATGGNGYTF. CDR3 coding DNA: TGTGCCATCAGTGCTACAGGGGGTAATGGCTACACCTTC.

The V call is TRBV28, the J call TRBJ2-6; 8 positions agree with TRBD1. This CDR3 region has 17 residues. V lost 2 bases and J lost 2; bases outside the gene matches: 5. Germline CDR1 is MDHEN and CDR2 is SYDVKM. CDR3 nucleotide sequence: TGTGCCAGCAGTTTAGGACAGGGAAGGACTGGGGCCAACGTCCTGACTTTC. This codes for CASSLGQGRTGANVLTF.

The gene calls are TRBV11-2 and TRBJ1-2, with D uncertain. This CDR3 has 14 residues. CDR1 and CDR2 (germline): SGHAT, FQNNGV. V gave up 1 base and J gave up 6 bases, with 12 bases separating them. CDR3 protein: CASSLALGRDGYTF. The CDR3 region has the DNA TGTGCCAGCAGCTTAGCATTAGGGCGGGATGGCTACACCTTC.